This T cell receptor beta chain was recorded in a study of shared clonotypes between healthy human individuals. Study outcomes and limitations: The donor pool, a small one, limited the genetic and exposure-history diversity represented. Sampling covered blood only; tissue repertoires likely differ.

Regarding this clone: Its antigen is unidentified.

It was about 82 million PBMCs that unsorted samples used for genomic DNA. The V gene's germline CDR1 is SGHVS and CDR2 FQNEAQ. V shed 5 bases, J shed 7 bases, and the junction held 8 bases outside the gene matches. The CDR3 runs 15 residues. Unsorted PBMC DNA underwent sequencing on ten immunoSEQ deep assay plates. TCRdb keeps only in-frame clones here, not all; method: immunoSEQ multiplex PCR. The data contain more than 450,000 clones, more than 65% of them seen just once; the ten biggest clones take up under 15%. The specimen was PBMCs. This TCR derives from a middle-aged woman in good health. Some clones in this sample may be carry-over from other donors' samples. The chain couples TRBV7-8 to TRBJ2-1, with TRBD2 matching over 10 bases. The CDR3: CASSPGRGLANEQFF. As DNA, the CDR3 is TGTGCCAGCAGCCCTGGGAGGGGACTAGCGAATGAGCAGTTCTTC.